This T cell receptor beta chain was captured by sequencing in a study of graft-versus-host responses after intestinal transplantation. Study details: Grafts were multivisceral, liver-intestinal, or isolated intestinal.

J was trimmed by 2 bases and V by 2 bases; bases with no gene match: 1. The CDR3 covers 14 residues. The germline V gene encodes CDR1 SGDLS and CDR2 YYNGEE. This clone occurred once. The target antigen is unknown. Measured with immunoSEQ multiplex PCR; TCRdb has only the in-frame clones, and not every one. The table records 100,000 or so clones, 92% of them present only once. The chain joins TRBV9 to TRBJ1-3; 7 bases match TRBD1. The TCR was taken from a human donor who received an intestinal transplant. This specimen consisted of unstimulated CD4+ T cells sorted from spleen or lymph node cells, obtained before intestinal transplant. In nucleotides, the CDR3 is TGTGCCAGCAGCGTGACAGGGACTGGAAACACCATATATTTT. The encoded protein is CASSVTGTGNTIYF.